Below are 19 T cell receptor beta chains sequenced from a single sample in a study of T cell responses to AZD1222 COVID-19 vaccine. Sequencing used immunoSEQ multiplex PCR; TCRdb keeps in-frame clones, though not all of them. This table has about 100,000 clones, 87% appearing once. Sample: peripheral blood, taken on day 0 of AZD1222 vaccination. The receptors shown here come from an adult in good health.

This sequence joins TRBV7-2 and TRBJ2-7; either TRBD1 or TRBD2 may supply D (6 bases each). This CDR3 has 15 residues. The germline V and J ends were trimmed by 0 bases and 2 bases, with 11 bases remaining between them. The germline gives CDR1 SGHTA, CDR2 FQGNSA. The CDR3 DNA reads TGTGCCAGCAGCTTAGCGGTAGGGGGGACCTACGAGCAGTACTTC. It translates to CASSLAVGGTYEQYF.

This clone was picked up one time. V gene TRBV30 combines with J gene TRBJ2-2, with TRBD2 as a possible D gene (5 bases). The CDR3 spans 13 residues. V gave up 3 bases and J gave up 7 bases, with 12 bases separating them. Germline values: CDR1 GTSNPN, CDR2 SVGIG (reference sequence). Here the CDR3 DNA reads TGTGCCTGGAGAGATAGCGTCGACGGGGAGCTGTTTTTT. Residues: CAWRDSVDGELFF.

This chain uses TRBV7-2 with TRBJ2-3; tentatively, D is TRBD2 (5 bases). The CDR3 covers 15 residues. The V and J ends lost 3 bases and 3 bases respectively, with 13 bases between them. Germline V gene data show CDR1 as SGHTA and CDR2 as FQGNSA. The CDR3 sequence: CASSFRPGITDTQYF. The CDR3 DNA reads as TGTGCCAGCAGCTTCCGGCCGGGGATAACAGATACGCAGTATTTT.

The chain joins TRBV15 to TRBJ2-3; D is perhaps TRBD2 (6 bases). CDR1 is LNHNV, CDR2 YYDKDF, per germline (reference sequence). V was pared by 2 bases and J by 2 bases, with 11 bases between. This CDR3 spans 15 amino acids. CDR3 in DNA: TGTGCCACCAGCAGACTGGGGGGATTCACAGATACGCAGTATTTT. It translates to CATSRLGGFTDTQYF.

V usage is TRBV5-3 and J usage is TRBJ1-5; D perhaps matches TRBD1 (6 bases). TRBV5-3 is marked as an open reading frame, function uncertain. V was pared by 4 bases and J by 7 bases, with 21 bases between. This CDR3 has 16 residues. As DNA, the CDR3 is TGTGCCAGAAGCGACGTCTCAGGGGCCCTCGGGCAGCCCCAGCATTTT. Translating gives CARSDVSGALGQPQHF.

The chain combines TRBV5-8 with TRBJ1-1; TRBD1 matches at 8 bases. The CDR3 length is 16 residues. Germline-derived CDR1 and CDR2 are SGHTS and YDEGEE. Trimming removed 4 bases from V and 1 base from J; junction bases left unmatched: 9. CDR3 DNA: TGTGCCAGCAGCCCAAGTCGGGACAGGCCGAACACTGAAGCTTTCTTT. It yields the protein CASSPSRDRPNTEAFF. Supplemented by reference TRBV5-8 and TRBJ1-1, the full variable domain reads EAGVTQSPTHLIKTRGQQATLRCSPISGHTSVYWYQQALGLGLQFLLWYDEGEERNRGNFPPRFSGRQFPNYSSELNVNALELEDSALYLCASSPSRDRPNTEAFFGQGTRLTVV.

V and J are TRBV6-6 and TRBJ1-1, with D hard to call. This CDR3 is 13 amino acids long. Per the germline V gene, CDR1 is MNHNY and CDR2 is SVGAGI (reference sequence). Trimming left V 6 bases short and J 1 base short, with 9 bases between. The CDR3 coding sequence is TGTGCCAGCAGCCCATCAGGGAACACTGAAGCTTTCTTT. Its translation is CASSPSGNTEAFF.

Only a few counts were recorded for this clone. This sequence joins TRBV29-1 and TRBJ2-3; tentative D call: TRBD2 (6 bases). Trimming took off 5 bases at V and 4 bases at J, with 13 bases between the two ends. This CDR3 is 13 amino acids long. Germline V CDR1 and CDR2: SQVTM, ANQGSEA. The CDR3 loop reads CSVWGGTSDTQYF. For the CDR3, the DNA is TGCAGCGTTTGGGGCGGGACCTCAGATACGCAGTATTTT.

The CDR3 loop reads CASSQDFDPGVSPQHF. The CDR3 region has the DNA TGCGCCAGCAGCCAAGACTTCGATCCCGGCGTATCGCCCCAGCATTTT. This chain links TRBV4-1 with TRBJ1-5; the D is unclear. This CDR3 region has 16 residues. Germline CDR1 and CDR2: MGHRA and YSYEKL. Trimming left V 0 bases short and J 9 bases short, with 18 bases between.

V is TRBV5-4 and J is TRBJ1-1; TRBD1 is a possible D gene (5 bases). This CDR3 is built from 15 residues. Germline CDR1 and CDR2: SGHNT and YYREEE (reference sequence). V dropped 3 bases and J dropped 2 bases, with 14 bases sitting between them. The CDR3 sequence: CASSSGTSRNTEAFF. CDR3 sequence (DNA): TGTGCCAGCAGCTCGGGGACGTCCCGAAACACTGAAGCTTTCTTT.

This clone was counted once. V is TRBV28 and J is TRBJ1-5; tentatively, D is TRBD1 (6 bases). Between the trimmed V and J ends, which lost 6 bases and 3 bases, there was a span of 9 bases. Germline CDR1 reads MDHEN; CDR2 reads SYDVKM. The CDR3 totals 13 residues. CDR3 sequence reads: CASRRGNNQPQHF. CDR3 nucleotides: TGTGCCAGCAGGAGGGGGAACAATCAGCCCCAGCATTTT.

The gene calls are TRBV5-1 and TRBJ1-2, with 10 nucleotides matching TRBD1. CDR1 and CDR2 (germline): SGHRS, YFSETQ. This CDR3 has 14 amino acids. Trimming at V came to 4 bases and at J to 4 bases, leaving 4 bases not matched to a gene. This CDR3 reads CASSRGQGPYGYTF. The CDR3 bases are TGCGCCAGCAGCCGGGGACAGGGGCCCTATGGCTACACCTTC.

This chain links TRBV6-5 with TRBJ1-6; D may be TRBD1 (5 bases). V was trimmed by 10 bases and J by 9 bases, leaving 22 bases between them. Per the germline V gene, CDR1 is MNHEY and CDR2 is SVGAGI. The CDR3 length is 15 residues. The CDR3 sequence is CATRWGLYSTSPLHF. DNA of the CDR3: TGTGCCACTCGGTGGGGCCTTTACAGTACTTCACCCCTCCACTTT.

The V gene is TRBV19, the J gene TRBJ1-4, with TRBD1 as a possible D gene (5 bases). The CDR3 has 15 residues. Germline CDR1 LNHDA, CDR2 SQIVND (reference sequence). V was trimmed by 5 bases and J by 7 bases, leaving 17 bases between them. CDR3 DNA: TGTGCCAGTAGTCCATACGCAGGGCGGAGTGAAAAACTGTTTTTT. Translation: CASSPYAGRSEKLFF. Supplemented by reference TRBV19 and TRBJ1-4, the full variable domain reads DGGITQSPKYLFRKEGQNVTLSCEQNLNHDAMYWYRQDPGQGLRLIYYSQIVNDFQKGDIAEGYSVSREKKESFPLTVTSAQKNPTAFYLCASSPYAGRSEKLFFGSGTQLSVL.

The CDR3 bases are TGTGCCAGCAGCTTAGTAACAGTGACCGGGGAGCTGTTTTTT. This codes for CASSLVTVTGELFF. This sequence joins TRBV11-2 and TRBJ2-2; no definite D call. Germline V gene lookup returns CDR1 SGHAT and CDR2 FQNNGV. Trimming cost V 1 base and J 5 bases, with 8 bases left between them. This CDR3 region has 14 residues. Looking up the rest from reference TRBV11-2 and TRBJ2-2 gives the full variable domain: EAGVAQSPRYKIIEKRQSVAFWCNPISGHATLYWYQQILGQGPKLLIQFQNNGVVDDSQLPKDRFSAERLKGVDSTLKIQPAKLEDSAVYLCASSLVTVTGELFFGEGSRLTVL.

The chain employs TRBV2 and TRBJ2-3; D possibly corresponds to TRBD2 (6 bases). Per germline, CDR1 SNHLY and CDR2 FYNNEI. The V end was cut by 6 bases, the J end by 11 bases, with 18 bases between. The CDR3 is made up of 13 amino acids. Here the CDR3 reads CASSPRRGFGQYF. The CDR3 coding sequence is TGTGCCAGCAGCCCTCGACGGGGGTTTGGGCAGTATTTT.

V and J are TRBV25-1 and TRBJ1-1, with unresolved D. Germline V CDR1 and CDR2: MGHDK, SYGVNS. V lost 7 bases to trimming and J lost 1 base, with 10 bases between them. The length of the CDR3 is 13 residues. CDR3 nucleotides: TGTGCCAGCACCGGAGGTGCGAACACTGAAGCTTTCTTT. The encoded protein is CASTGGANTEAFF.

The V and J genes are TRBV9 and TRBJ2-1, with 7 bases identical to TRBD1. Trimming took 1 base from V and 4 from J; bases not matched to a gene: 5. The CDR3 extends over 15 amino acids. Germline values: CDR1 SGDLS, CDR2 YYNGEE. The CDR3 nucleotides are TGTGCCAGCAGCGTAAAAACAGGGGAATACAATGAGCAGTTCTTC. It specifies CASSVKTGEYNEQFF.

The genes are TRBV27 and TRBJ1-5, with D hard to call. Germline lookup yields CDR1 MNHEY and CDR2 SMNVEV (reference sequence). CDR3 length: 13 residues. The V end lost 2 bases, the J end lost 3 bases, and 5 bases lay between the germline ends. The CDR3 loop reads CASSLTVNQPQHF. The CDR3 bases are TGTGCCAGCAGTTTAACCGTCAATCAGCCCCAGCATTTT.